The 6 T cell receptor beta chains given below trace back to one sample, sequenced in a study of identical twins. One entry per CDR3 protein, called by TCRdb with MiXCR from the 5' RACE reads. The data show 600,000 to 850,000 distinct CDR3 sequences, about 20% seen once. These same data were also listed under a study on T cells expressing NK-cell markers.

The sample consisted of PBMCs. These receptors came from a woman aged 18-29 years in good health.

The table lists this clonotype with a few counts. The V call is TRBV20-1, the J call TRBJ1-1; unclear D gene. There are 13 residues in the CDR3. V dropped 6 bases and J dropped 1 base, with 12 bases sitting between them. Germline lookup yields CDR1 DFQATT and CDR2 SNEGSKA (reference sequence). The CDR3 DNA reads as TGCAGTGCATACGCCCCAGGGAACACTGAAGCTTTCTTT. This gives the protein CSAYAPGNTEAFF.

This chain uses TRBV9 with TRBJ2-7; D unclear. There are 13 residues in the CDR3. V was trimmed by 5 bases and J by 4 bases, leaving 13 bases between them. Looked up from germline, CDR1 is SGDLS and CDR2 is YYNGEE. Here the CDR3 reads CASSPSNDYEQYF. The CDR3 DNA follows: TGTGCCAGCAGTCCCAGTAACGATTACGAGCAGTACTTC.

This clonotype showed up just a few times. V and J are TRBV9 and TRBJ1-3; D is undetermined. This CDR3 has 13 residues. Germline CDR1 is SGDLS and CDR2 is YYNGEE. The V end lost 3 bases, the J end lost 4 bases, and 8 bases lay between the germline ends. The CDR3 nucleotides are TGTGCCAGCAGCGAAGGACCCGGAAACACCATATATTTT. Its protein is CASSEGPGNTIYF.

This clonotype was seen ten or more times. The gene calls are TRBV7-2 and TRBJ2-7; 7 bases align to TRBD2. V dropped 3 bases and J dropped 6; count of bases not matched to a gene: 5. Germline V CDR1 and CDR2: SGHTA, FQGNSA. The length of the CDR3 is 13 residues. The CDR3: CASSFGGSFEQYF. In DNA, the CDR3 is TGTGCCAGCAGCTTCGGCGGGAGTTTCGAGCAGTACTTC.

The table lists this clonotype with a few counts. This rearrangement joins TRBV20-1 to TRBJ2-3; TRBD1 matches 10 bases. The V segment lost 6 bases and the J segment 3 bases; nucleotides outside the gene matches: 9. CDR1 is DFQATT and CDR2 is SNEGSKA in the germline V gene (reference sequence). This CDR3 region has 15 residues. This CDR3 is CSAEPGQGTTDTQYF. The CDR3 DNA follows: TGCAGTGCGGAACCGGGACAGGGGACTACAGATACGCAGTATTTT.

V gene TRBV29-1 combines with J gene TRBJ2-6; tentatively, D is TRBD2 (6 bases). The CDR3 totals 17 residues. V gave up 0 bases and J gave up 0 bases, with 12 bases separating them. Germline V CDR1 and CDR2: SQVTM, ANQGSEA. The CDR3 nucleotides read TGCAGCGTTGAAGATCGTGGAGGGAACTCTGGGGCCAACGTCCTGACTTTC. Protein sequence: CSVEDRGGNSGANVLTF.